What follows are 27 T cell receptor beta chains derived from one specimen sequenced in a study of blood T cell repertoires in COVID-19 (TCRdb year 2020). Library prep was done by the immunoSEQ multiplex PCR assay. TCRdb carries this immuneACCESS record with in-frame sequences only. Its versions omit some clonotypes, under half of them owing to an unresolved V gene in the studies checked, with the rest unexplained. In this sample the table shows 200,000 to 250,000 clones, 75% to 90% of which occur a single time. The top ten hold less than 0.9% of the sample. Input material: PBMCs or T cells enriched from blood (not recorded which). All receptors derive from a man between 50 and 59 years old who had been exposed to COVID-19.

The rearrangement joins TRBV11-2 to TRBJ1-3, with unresolved D. Germline V gene sequence: CDR1 SGHAT, CDR2 FQNNGV. The CDR3 sequence is 15 residues long. V was cut by 1 base and J by 4 bases, with 11 bases left in between. DNA for the CDR3: TGTGCCAGCAGCTTAGTACTGGGCCTGGGAAACACCATATATTTT. Translating gives CASSLVLGLGNTIYF.

This chain uses TRBV7-9 with TRBJ1-2, with D possibly matching TRBD1 (5 bases). V was shortened by 6 bases and J by 2 bases, with 10 bases between the two germline ends. This CDR3 spans 13 amino acids. Germline CDR1 is SEHNR and CDR2 is FQNEAQ (reference sequence). Here the CDR3 DNA reads TGTGCCAGCAGACCGACAGAGAACTATGGCTACACCTTC. Encoded protein: CASRPTENYGYTF.

This clone appeared once. The chain links TRBV6-1 to TRBJ1-4; TRBD1 is a possible D gene (5 bases). V lost 3 bases to trimming and J lost 7 bases, with 12 bases between them. Looked up from germline, CDR1 is MNHNS and CDR2 is SASEGT. The CDR3 loop spans 14 amino acids. CDR3 sequence reads: CASSERLGAEKLFF. The CDR3 DNA reads TGTGCCAGCAGTGAGCGTTTAGGGGCTGAAAAACTGTTTTTT.

The chain employs TRBV6-5 and TRBJ2-2; TRBD1 might be the D (5 bases). CDR1 is MNHEY, CDR2 SVGAGI, per germline. Trimming removed 6 bases from V and 2 bases from J, with 7 bases in between. The CDR3 runs to 13 residues. The CDR3 bases are TGTGCCAGCAGAGACAGAAACACCGGGGAGCTGTTTTTT. It specifies CASRDRNTGELFF.

The chain carries TRBV7-2 and TRBJ2-3, with 14 bases aligning to TRBD2. The length of the CDR3 is 16 residues. Germline V gene sequence: CDR1 SGHTA, CDR2 FQGNSA. Trimming at V came to 3 bases and at J to 4 bases, leaving 3 bases not matched to a gene. The CDR3 DNA reads as TGTGCCAGCAGCTTTCAGGGACTAGCGGGGGCAGATACGCAGTATTTT. It encodes CASSFQGLAGADTQYF.

This chain joins TRBV18 and TRBJ2-3; no clear D. The CDR3 has 13 residues. Germline-derived CDR1 and CDR2 are KGHSH and LQKENI. The V gene lost 3 bases and the J gene lost 3 bases, with 7 bases spanning the gap. The CDR3 loop is CASSPLSTDTQYF. CDR3 sequence (DNA): TGTGCCAGCTCACCCTTGAGTACAGATACGCAGTATTTT.

The chain combines TRBV4-1 with TRBJ1-2, with TRBD1 matching 12 bases. The germline CDR1 and CDR2 sequences are MGHRA and YSYEKL. V shed 2 bases, J shed 9 bases, and the junction held 4 bases outside the gene matches. This CDR3 spans 14 amino acids. The CDR3 loop is CASSQTGTGGRYTF. The CDR3 DNA reads TGCGCCAGCAGCCAAACGGGGACAGGGGGCCGCTACACCTTC.

The V and J genes are TRBV12-3 or TRBV12-4 and TRBJ1-5, with no clear D. Trimming took 3 bases from V and 6 from J, leaving 9 bases between them. This CDR3 has 13 residues. CDR3 in DNA: TGTGCCAGCAGTTTTTCCGCGGGTCAGCCCCAGCATTTT. Translating gives CASSFSAGQPQHF.

This chain uses TRBV6-1 with TRBJ1-2; D is undetermined. The CDR3 consists of 16 residues. V lost 3 bases to trimming and J lost 1 base, with 15 bases between them. The germline CDR1 and CDR2 sequences are MNHNS and SASEGT. CDR3 DNA: TGTGCCAGCAGTGAGCGAGCTCTACGGGATAACTATGGCTACACCTTC. Translated: CASSERALRDNYGYTF.

The chain has TRBV7-9 and TRBJ1-5; 7 nucleotides match TRBD1. V lost 4 bases, J lost 4 bases, and 4 bases stayed unmatched. The CDR3 covers 14 residues. In germline, CDR1 is SEHNR, CDR2 FQNEAQ (reference sequence). CDR3 residues: CASSSGQSNQPQHF. In DNA, the CDR3 is TGTGCCAGCAGCTCGGGACAGAGTAATCAGCCCCAGCATTTT. Full variable domain (missing parts from reference TRBV7-9 and TRBJ1-5): DTGVSQNPRHKITKRGQNVTFRCDPISEHNRLYWYRQTLGQGPEFLTYFQNEAQLEKSRLLSDRFSAERPKGSFSTLEIQRTEQGDSAMYLCASSSGQSNQPQHFGDGTRLSIL.

The DNA for the CDR3 is TGTGCCACCAGTGACTACGGACTAGCGGGGCACACAGATACGCAGTATTTT. This translates into CATSDYGLAGHTDTQYF. The V gene is TRBV24-1, the J gene TRBJ2-3; 12 nucleotides line up with TRBD2. The V segment lost 4 bases and the J segment 2 bases; nucleotides outside the gene matches: 6. There are 17 residues in the CDR3. Per germline, CDR1 KGHDR and CDR2 SFDVKD.

The rearrangement uses TRBV4-1 and TRBJ2-5, with D possibly TRBD1 on 6 matching bases. Per germline, CDR1 MGHRA and CDR2 YSYEKL. The CDR3 is made up of 15 amino acids. The V end lost 2 bases, the J end lost 5 bases, and 15 bases lay between the germline ends. This CDR3 reads CASSQLQGVVETQYF. The CDR3 bases are TGCGCCAGCAGCCAACTACAGGGAGTAGTGGAGACCCAGTACTTC.

This clone was detected once. The rearrangement uses TRBV7-3 and TRBJ1-1, with TRBD1 identical over 8 bases. There are 15 residues in the CDR3. Germline-derived CDR1 and CDR2 are SGHTA and FQGTGA. V gave up 7 bases and J gave up 12 bases; unmatched junction bases: 19. The CDR3 DNA reads TGTGCCAGCACTGAATGGGGGACAGGACATCGTAAGCCTTTCTTT. Residues: CASTEWGTGHRKPFF.

V is TRBV9 and J is TRBJ2-3; TRBD2 is a possible D gene (7 bases). The germline V and J ends were trimmed by 6 bases and 2 bases, with 16 bases remaining between them. The CDR3 is made up of 15 amino acids. Germline assignment: CDR1 SGDLS and CDR2 YYNGEE. CDR3 DNA: TGTGCCAGCACTCTGGCGGGGGCCATCACAGATACGCAGTATTTT. It encodes CASTLAGAITDTQYF.

This sequence joins TRBV7-2 and TRBJ2-7; D perhaps matches TRBD2 (5 bases). V lost 5 bases and J 4 bases, leaving 18 bases between the germline ends. Germline CDR1 SGHTA, CDR2 FQGNSA. CDR3 length: 15 amino acids. CDR3 loop: CASSLDYRSLYEQYF. CDR3 nucleotides: TGTGCCAGCAGCCTCGACTACCGGAGTCTTTACGAGCAGTACTTC. The entire variable domain, with the rest obtained from reference TRBV7-2 and TRBJ2-7, is as follows: GAGVSQSPSNKVTEKGKDVELRCDPISGHTALYWYRQSLGQGLEFLIYFQGNSAPDKSGLPSDRFSAERTGGSVSTLTIQRTQQEDSAVYLCASSLDYRSLYEQYFGPGTRLTVT.

V usage is TRBV6-5 and J usage is TRBJ1-2, with D perhaps matching TRBD1 (5 bases). V lost 6 bases and J lost 8, with 10 bases in between. The germline CDR1 and CDR2 sequences are MNHEY and SVGAGI. The CDR3 sequence is 11 residues long. The CDR3 here is CASSRGGGYTF. The CDR3 bases are TGTGCCAGCAGCCGCGGGGGGGGCTACACCTTC.

The chain combines TRBV25-1 with TRBJ2-5; D unresolved. Germline V gene data show CDR1 as MGHDK and CDR2 as SYGVNS. The CDR3 spans 14 residues. The V gene lost 1 base and the J gene lost 7 bases, with 13 bases spanning the gap. CDR3 sequence (DNA): TGTGCCAGCAGTGAATTCCAGATATTTGGGACCCAGTACTTC. Amino acid sequence: CASSEFQIFGTQYF.

The rearrangement links TRBV3-1 (or the pseudogene TRBV3-2) to TRBJ1-5; no clear D. Per the germline V gene, CDR1 is LGHDT and CDR2 is YNNKEL (reference sequence). V was trimmed by 2 bases and J by 5 bases, leaving 7 bases between them. The CDR3 loop spans 13 amino acids. The CDR3 DNA reads TGTGCCAGCAGCCAAAACAGATATCAGCCCCAGCATTTT. Amino acids: CASSQNRYQPQHF.

The V and J genes are TRBV18 and TRBJ2-1, with D maybe TRBD1 (6 bases). V dropped 3 bases and J dropped 0 bases, with 21 bases sitting between them. Germline CDR1 and CDR2: KGHSH and LQKENI. There are 19 residues in the CDR3. The CDR3 reads CASSPQPVTGSSSYNEQFF. The CDR3 nucleotides are TGTGCCAGCTCACCTCAACCCGTGACAGGATCCAGCTCCTACAATGAGCAGTTCTTC.

The chain couples TRBV28 to TRBJ1-1, with 9 bases that match TRBD1. The trim removed 3 bases at V and 12 bases at J, leaving 5 bases unmatched. Germline V CDR1 and CDR2: MDHEN, SYDVKM. This CDR3 comprises 12 residues. The CDR3 region has the DNA TGTGCCAGCAGTTTTTGGGACAGGGCGTCTTTCTTT. Its protein product is CASSFWDRASFF.

The V call is TRBV3-1 (or the pseudogene TRBV3-2), the J call TRBJ2-2; TRBD1 aligns across 9 bases. V lost 4 bases and J lost 3; bases outside the gene matches: 3. In germline, CDR1 is LGHDT, CDR2 YNNKEL (reference sequence). The CDR3 is 15 residues long. CDR3 loop: CASSLGDRDTGELFF. The CDR3 DNA sequence: TGTGCCAGCAGCCTCGGGGACAGGGACACCGGGGAGCTGTTTTTT.

In its sample, this clone was seen once. The genes are TRBV7-2 and TRBJ2-1, with 11 bases fitting TRBD2. The CDR3 has 16 residues. V lost 1 base, J lost 9 bases, and 8 bases stayed unmatched. Per the germline V gene, CDR1 is SGHTA and CDR2 is FQGNSA. CDR3 DNA: TGTGCCAGCAGCTTAGTTGGTAGCGGGGGGGCTGCTGAGCAGTTCTTC. It specifies CASSLVGSGGAAEQFF.

The chain uses TRBV28 and TRBJ2-1; 10 bases agree with TRBD2. The CDR3 is made up of 16 amino acids. The germline gives CDR1 MDHEN, CDR2 SYDVKM. Trimming at V came to 2 bases and at J to 7 bases, leaving 8 bases not matched to a gene. The CDR3, as DNA: TGTGCCAGCAGTTTACCGGGGGCTAGCGGGGGAAATGAGCAGTTCTTC. Its translation is CASSLPGASGGNEQFF.

The chain couples TRBV27 to TRBJ1-6; 7 bases align to TRBD1. After removal of 3 bases from V and 10 bases from J, the junction contained 9 bases not matched to a gene. The V gene's germline CDR1 is MNHEY and CDR2 SMNVEV (reference sequence). The CDR3 is 15 residues long. The CDR3 DNA reads TGTGCCAGCAGTTTTTTCAACAGGGGCGAGTCACCCCTCCACTTT. Its protein is CASSFFNRGESPLHF.

Concerning this clone itself: This sample includes further DNA sequences coding for the same CDR3. The chain carries TRBV9 and TRBJ2-3, with TRBD2 matching over 11 bases. This CDR3 has 17 amino acids. The J segment lost 0 bases and the V segment lost 1 base, leaving 4 bases of the junction unmatched. The germline gives CDR1 SGDLS, CDR2 YYNGEE. CDR3 in amino acids: CASSVFSGGASTDTQYF. CDR3 in DNA: TGTGCCAGCAGCGTATTTAGCGGGGGGGCGAGCACAGATACGCAGTATTTT.

The chain uses TRBV2 and TRBJ2-5; a possible D gene is TRBD2 (6 bases). The CDR3 consists of 14 residues. Trimming took 2 bases from V and 4 from J, leaving 11 bases between them. The V gene's germline CDR1 is SNHLY and CDR2 FYNNEI. CDR3 region: CASSELRGLETQYF. For the CDR3, the DNA is TGTGCCAGCAGTGAATTGCGGGGATTAGAGACCCAGTACTTC. The variable domain in full, with the rest retrieved from reference TRBV2 and TRBJ2-5, is EPEVTQTPSHQVTQMGQEVILRCVPISNHLYFYWYRQILGQKVEFLVSFYNNEISEKSEIFDDQFSVERPDGSNFTLKIRSTKLEDSAMYFCASSELRGLETQYFGPGTRLLVL.

The chain uses TRBV6-5 and TRBJ1-5, with TRBD1 matching 7 bases. Germline V gene sequence: CDR1 MNHEY, CDR2 SVGAGI. V trimming: 7 bases; J trimming: 1 base; junction bases outside the gene matches: 1. CDR3 length: 13 amino acids. CDR3 region: CASTQGSNQPQHF. For the CDR3, the DNA is TGTGCCAGCACACAGGGGAGCAATCAGCCCCAGCATTTT.